This T cell receptor beta chain appears in the sequencing data of a study of cytomegalovirus exposure and HLA in healthy donors. The germline gives CDR1 MNHNY, CDR2 SVGAGI (reference sequence). V lost 6 bases and J 9 bases, leaving 9 bases between the germline ends. The CDR3 length is 11 residues. Overall study results and limits: Presence/absence results assume similar sequencing depth per donor, which may not hold. Some V segments, including TRBV6-2 and TRBV6-3, were excluded as indistinguishable. According to a later analysis, donors in an Asian-associated ancestry cluster reportedly had fewer N-insertions than the roughly 640-donor mean.

Worth noting for this clone: What it binds is unknown.

Amplification used 60 Vbeta primers and 13 Jbeta primers. TCRdb keeps only in-frame clones here, not all; method: immunoSEQ multiplex PCR. The data hold around 150,000 clones, with just over 70% observed a single time. J is TRBJ2-1 and V is TRBV6-6; the D is unclear. This TCR was recovered from a young man in good health and CMV-seropositive. What was sequenced was PBMCs. CDR3 amino acids: CASSLGFEQFF. The CDR3 DNA sequence: TGTGCCAGCAGCCTAGGATTTGAGCAGTTCTTC.